This T cell receptor beta chain stems from a study of regulatory T cells in long-lasting Graves disease. Study-wide results and limits: TRBV28, TRBJ1-2 and TRBJ2-5 were segments that persistent disease favored.

The germline V gene encodes CDR1 SNHLY and CDR2 FYNNEI. This CDR3 region has 14 residues. Trimming took 2 bases from V and 4 from J; bases not matched to a gene: 3. The time point was: persistent/refractory GD, antithyroid drugs over 5 years with positive TRAb. Following extraction of RNA from PBMCs, that RNA was used to make the TCR library. For TCR beta, libraries came from iRepertoire HTBI primers and Arm-PCR of CDR3 regions. TCRdb fed the multiplex PCR reads into MiXCR, producing one record per CDR3 protein. The data show around 460,000 distinct CDR3 sequences, with roughly 21% seen just once and about 7% held by the top ten. This clonotype has ten or more counts. Its target is not known.

The sample in question was peripheral blood mononuclear cells (PBMCs), obtained when the disease was refractory, from a patient treated with antithyroid drugs. The chain is built from TRBV2 and TRBJ2-5, with 8 bases that match TRBD1. The TCR originated in a female donor with Graves disease. Here the CDR3 reads CASSEQGAGETQYF. The CDR3, as DNA: TGTGCCAGCAGTGAACAGGGGGCAGGAGAGACCCAGTACTTC.